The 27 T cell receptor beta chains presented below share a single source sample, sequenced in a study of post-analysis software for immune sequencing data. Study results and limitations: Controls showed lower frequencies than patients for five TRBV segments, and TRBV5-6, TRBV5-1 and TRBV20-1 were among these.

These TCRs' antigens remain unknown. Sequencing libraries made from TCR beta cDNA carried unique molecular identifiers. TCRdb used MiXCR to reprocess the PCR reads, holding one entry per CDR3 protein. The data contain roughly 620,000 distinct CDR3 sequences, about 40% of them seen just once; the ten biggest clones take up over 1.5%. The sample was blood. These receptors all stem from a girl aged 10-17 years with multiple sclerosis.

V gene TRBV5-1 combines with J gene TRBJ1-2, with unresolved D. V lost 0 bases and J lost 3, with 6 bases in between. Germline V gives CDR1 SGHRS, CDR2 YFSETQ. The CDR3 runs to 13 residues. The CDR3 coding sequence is TGCGCCAGCAGCTTGGTAGCAGACTATGGCTACACCTTC. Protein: CASSLVADYGYTF.

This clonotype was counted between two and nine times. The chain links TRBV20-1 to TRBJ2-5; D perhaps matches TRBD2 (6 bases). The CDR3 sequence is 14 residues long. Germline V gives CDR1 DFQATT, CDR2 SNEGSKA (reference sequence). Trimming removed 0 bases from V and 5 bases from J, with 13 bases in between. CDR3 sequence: CSARDQEGYETQYF. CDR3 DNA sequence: TGCAGTGCTAGAGATCAGGAGGGGTACGAGACCCAGTACTTC.

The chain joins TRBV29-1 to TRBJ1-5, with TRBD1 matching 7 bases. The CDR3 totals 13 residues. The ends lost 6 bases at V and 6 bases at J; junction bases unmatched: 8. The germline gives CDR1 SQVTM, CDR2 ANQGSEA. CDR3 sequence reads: CSVAMGQIQPQHF. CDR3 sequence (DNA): TGCAGCGTCGCTATGGGACAGATTCAGCCCCAGCATTTT.

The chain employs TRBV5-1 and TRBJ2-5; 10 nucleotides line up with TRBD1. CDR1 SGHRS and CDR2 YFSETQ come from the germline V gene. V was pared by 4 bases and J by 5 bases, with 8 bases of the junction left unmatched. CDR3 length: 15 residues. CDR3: CASSGTGTGAETQYF. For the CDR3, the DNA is TGCGCCAGCAGCGGAACCGGGACAGGGGCCGAGACCCAGTACTTC.

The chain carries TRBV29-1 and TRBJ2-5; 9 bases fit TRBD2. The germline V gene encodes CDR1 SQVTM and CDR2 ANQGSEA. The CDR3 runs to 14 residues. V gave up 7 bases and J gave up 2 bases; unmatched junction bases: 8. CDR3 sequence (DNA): TGCAGCGCCGCGGGAGGGGCCAAACAAGAGACCCAGTACTTC. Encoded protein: CSAAGGAKQETQYF. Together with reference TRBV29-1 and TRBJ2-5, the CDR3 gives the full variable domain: SAVISQKPSRDICQRGTSLTIQCQVDSQVTMMFWYRQQPGQSLTLIATANQGSEATYESGFVIDKFPISRPNLTFSTLTVSNMSPEDSSIYLCSAAGGAKQETQYFGPGTRLLVL.

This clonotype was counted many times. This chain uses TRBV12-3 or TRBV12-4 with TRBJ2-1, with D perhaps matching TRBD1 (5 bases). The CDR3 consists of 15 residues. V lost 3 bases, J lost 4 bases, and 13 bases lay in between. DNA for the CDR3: TGTGCCAGCAGTTTCGGGCAGGGTGGATACAATGAGCAGTTCTTC. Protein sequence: CASSFGQGGYNEQFF.

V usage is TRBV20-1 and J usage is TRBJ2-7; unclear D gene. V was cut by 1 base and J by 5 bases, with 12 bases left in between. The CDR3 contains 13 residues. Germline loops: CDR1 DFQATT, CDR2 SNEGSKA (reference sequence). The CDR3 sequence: CSARVGATDEQYF. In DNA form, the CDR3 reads TGCAGTGCTAGAGTCGGCGCTACCGACGAGCAGTACTTC.

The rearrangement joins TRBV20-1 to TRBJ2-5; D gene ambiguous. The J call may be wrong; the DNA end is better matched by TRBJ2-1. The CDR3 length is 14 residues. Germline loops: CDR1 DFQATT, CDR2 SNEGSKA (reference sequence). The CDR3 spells CSARILGYQETQFF. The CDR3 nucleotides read TGCAGTGCTAGAATTTTGGGTTACCAAGAGACCCAGTTCTTC.

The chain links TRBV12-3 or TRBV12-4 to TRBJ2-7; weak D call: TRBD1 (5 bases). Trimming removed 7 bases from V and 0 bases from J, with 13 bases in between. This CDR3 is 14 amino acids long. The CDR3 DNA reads TGTGCCAGCACCTCGGACACGAGCTCCTACGAGCAGTACTTC. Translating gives CASTSDTSSYEQYF.

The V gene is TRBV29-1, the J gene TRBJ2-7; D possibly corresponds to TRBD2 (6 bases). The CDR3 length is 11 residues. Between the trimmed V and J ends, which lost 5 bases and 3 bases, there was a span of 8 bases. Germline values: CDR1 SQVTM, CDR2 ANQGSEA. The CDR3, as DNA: TGCAGCGTTAAGGACTACTACGAGCAGTACTTC. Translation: CSVKDYYEQYF.

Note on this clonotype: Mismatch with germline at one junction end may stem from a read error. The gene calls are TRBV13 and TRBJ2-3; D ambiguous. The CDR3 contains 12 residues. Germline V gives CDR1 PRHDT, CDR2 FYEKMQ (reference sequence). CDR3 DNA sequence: TGTCCCAGCAGCTTAGGAACAGATACGCAGTATTTT. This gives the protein CPSSLGTDTQYF.

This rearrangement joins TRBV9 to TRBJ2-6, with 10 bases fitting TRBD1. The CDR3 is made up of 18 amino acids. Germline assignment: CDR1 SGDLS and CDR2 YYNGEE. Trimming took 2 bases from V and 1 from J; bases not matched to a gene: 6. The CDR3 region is CASSVQTGGRSGANVLTF. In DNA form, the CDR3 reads TGTGCCAGCAGCGTTCAGACAGGGGGCCGGTCTGGGGCCAACGTCCTGACTTTC.

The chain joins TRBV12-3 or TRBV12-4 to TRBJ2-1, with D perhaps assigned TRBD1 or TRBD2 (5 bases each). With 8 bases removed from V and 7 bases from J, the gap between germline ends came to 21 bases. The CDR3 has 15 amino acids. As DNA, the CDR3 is TGTGCCAGCGGCCCGTTGGGGCGGGTGGAGAATGAGCAGTTCTTC. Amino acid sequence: CASGPLGRVENEQFF.

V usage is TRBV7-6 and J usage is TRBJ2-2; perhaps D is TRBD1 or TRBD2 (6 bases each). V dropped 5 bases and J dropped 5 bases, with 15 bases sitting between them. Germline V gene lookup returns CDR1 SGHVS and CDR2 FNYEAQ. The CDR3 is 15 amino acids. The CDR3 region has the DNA TGTGCCAGCAGCCAGGGGAGGTTTTTTACCGGGGAGCTGTTTTTT. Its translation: CASSQGRFFTGELFF.

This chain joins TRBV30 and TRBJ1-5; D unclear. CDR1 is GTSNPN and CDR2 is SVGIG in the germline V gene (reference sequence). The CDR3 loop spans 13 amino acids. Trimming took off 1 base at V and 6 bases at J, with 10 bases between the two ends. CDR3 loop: CAWSEIGSQPQHF. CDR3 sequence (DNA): TGTGCCTGGAGTGAGATTGGGTCTCAGCCCCAGCATTTT. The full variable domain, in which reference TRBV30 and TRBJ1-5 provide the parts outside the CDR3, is SQTIHQWPATLVQPVGSPLSLECTVEGTSNPNLYWYRQAAGRGLQLLFYSVGIGQISSEVPQNLSASRPQDRQFILSSKKLLLSDSGFYLCAWSEIGSQPQHFGDGTRLSIL.

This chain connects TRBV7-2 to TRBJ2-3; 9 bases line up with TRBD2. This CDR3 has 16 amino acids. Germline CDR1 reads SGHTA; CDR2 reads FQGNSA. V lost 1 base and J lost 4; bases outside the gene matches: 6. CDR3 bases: TGTGCCAGCAGCTTAGTAGGGGCGGGGGGGCCAGATACGCAGTATTTT. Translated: CASSLVGAGGPDTQYF. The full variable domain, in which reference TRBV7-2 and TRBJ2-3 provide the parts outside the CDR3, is GAGVSQSPSNKVTEKGKDVELRCDPISGHTALYWYRQSLGQGLEFLIYFQGNSAPDKSGLPSDRFSAERTGGSVSTLTIQRTQQEDSAVYLCASSLVGAGGPDTQYFGPGTRLTVL.

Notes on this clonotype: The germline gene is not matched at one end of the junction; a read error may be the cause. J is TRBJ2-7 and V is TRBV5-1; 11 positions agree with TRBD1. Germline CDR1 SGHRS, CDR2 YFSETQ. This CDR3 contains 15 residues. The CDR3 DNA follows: TGCGCCAGCGGCTTGGCGTGGACAGGGGGCGTAACCCGGTACTTC. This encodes CASGLAWTGGVTRYF.

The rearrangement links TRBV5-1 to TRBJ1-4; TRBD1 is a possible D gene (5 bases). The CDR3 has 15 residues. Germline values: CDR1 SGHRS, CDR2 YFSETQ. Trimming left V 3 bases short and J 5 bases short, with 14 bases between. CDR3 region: CASSSGKGENEKLFF. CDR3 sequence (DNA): TGCGCCAGCAGCTCCGGAAAAGGGGAGAATGAAAAACTGTTTTTT. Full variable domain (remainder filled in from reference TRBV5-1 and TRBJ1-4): KAGVTQTPRYLIKTRGQQVTLSCSPISGHRSVSWYQQTPGQGLQFLFEYFSETQRNKGNFPGRFSGRQFSNSRSEMNVSTLELGDSALYLCASSSGKGENEKLFFGSGTQLSVL.

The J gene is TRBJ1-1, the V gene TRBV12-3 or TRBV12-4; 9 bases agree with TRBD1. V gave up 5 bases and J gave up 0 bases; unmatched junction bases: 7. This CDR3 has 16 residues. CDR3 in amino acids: CASSPRQGGMNTEAFF. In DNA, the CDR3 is TGTGCCAGCAGTCCTAGACAGGGGGGGATGAACACTGAAGCTTTCTTT.

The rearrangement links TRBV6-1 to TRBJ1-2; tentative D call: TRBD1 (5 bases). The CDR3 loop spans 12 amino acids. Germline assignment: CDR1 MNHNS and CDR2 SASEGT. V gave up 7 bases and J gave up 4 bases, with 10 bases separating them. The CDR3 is CASNMGGYGYTF. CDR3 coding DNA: TGTGCCAGCAACATGGGGGGCTATGGCTACACCTTC.

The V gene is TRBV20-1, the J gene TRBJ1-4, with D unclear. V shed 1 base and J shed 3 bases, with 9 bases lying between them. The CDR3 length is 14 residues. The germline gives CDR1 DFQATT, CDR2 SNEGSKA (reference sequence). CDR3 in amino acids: CSARVFVSNEKLFF. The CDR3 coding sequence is TGCAGTGCTAGAGTTTTTGTCTCTAATGAAAAACTGTTTTTT.

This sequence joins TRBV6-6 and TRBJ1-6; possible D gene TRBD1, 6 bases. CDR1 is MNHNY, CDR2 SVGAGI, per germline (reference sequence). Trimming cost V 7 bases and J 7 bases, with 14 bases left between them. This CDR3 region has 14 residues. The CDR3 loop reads CASNLQGLNSPLHF. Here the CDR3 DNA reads TGTGCCAGCAACTTACAGGGTTTAAATTCACCCCTCCACTTT.

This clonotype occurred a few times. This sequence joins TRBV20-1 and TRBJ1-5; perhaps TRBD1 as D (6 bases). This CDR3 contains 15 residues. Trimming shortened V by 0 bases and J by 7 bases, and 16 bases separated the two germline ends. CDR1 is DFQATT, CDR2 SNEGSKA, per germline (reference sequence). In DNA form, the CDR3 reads TGCAGTGCTAGAGAGGGGGCAGTCGGATTACAGCCCCAGCATTTT. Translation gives CSAREGAVGLQPQHF.

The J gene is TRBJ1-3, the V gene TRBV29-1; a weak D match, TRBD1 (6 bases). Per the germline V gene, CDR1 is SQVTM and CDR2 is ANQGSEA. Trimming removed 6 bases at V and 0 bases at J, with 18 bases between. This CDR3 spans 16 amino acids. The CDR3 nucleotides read TGCAGCGTCCCCGGGGCAGGGGAGCTCTCTGGAAACACCATATATTTT. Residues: CSVPGAGELSGNTIYF.

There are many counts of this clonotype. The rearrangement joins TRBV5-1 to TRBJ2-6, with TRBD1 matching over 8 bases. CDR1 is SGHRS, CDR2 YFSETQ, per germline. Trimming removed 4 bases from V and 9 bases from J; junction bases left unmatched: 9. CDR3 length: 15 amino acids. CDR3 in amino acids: CASSIGSGQVNVLTF. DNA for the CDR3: TGCGCCAGCAGCATAGGATCGGGACAGGTCAACGTCCTGACTTTC.

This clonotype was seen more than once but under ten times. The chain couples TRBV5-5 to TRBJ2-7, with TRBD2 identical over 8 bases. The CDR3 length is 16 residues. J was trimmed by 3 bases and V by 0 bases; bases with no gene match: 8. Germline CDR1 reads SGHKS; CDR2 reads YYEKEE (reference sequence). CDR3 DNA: TGTGCCAGCAGCTTGGATTCTAGCGGGCTGCGCTACGAGCAGTACTTC. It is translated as CASSLDSSGLRYEQYF.

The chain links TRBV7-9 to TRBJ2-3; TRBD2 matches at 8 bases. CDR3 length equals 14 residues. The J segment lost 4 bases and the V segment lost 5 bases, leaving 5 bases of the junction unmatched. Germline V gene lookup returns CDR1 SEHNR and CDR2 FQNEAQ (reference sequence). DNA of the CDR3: TGTGCCAGCAGCGAGGCGGGGGGCCCAGATACGCAGTATTTT. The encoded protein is CASSEAGGPDTQYF.